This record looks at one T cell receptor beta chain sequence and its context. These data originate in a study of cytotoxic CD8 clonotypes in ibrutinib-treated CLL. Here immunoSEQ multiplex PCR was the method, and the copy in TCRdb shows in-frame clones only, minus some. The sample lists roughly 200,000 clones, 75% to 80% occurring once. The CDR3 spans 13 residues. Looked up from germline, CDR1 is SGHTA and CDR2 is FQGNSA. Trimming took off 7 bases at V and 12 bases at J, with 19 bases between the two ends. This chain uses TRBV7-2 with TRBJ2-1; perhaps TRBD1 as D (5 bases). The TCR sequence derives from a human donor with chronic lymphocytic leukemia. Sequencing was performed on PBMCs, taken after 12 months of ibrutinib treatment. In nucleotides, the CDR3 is TGTGCCAGCATCCCCCGAAACAGGCGCGGGCAGTTCTTC. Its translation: CASIPRNRRGQFF.